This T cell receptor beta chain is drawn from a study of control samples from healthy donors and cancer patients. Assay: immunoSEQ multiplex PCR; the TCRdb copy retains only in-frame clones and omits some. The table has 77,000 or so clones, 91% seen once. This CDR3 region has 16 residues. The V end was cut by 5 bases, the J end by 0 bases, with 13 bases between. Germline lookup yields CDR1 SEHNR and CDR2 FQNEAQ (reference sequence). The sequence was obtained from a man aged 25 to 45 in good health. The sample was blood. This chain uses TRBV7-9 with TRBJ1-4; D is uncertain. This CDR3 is CASSLEGIATNEKLFF. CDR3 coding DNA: TGTGCCAGCAGCCTGGAAGGAATAGCAACTAATGAAAAACTGTTTTTT.